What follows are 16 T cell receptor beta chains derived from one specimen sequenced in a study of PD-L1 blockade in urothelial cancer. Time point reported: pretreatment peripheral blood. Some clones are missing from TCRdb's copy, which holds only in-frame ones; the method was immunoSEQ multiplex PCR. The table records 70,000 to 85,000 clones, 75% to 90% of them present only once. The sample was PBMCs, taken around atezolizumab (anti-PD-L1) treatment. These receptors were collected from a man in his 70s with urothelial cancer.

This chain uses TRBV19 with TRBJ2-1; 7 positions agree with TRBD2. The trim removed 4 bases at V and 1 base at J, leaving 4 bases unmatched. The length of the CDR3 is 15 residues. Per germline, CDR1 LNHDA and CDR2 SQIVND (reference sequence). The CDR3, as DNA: TGTGCCAGTAGTAGCGGGAGTCGGTCCTACAATGAGCAGTTCTTC. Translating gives CASSSGSRSYNEQFF.

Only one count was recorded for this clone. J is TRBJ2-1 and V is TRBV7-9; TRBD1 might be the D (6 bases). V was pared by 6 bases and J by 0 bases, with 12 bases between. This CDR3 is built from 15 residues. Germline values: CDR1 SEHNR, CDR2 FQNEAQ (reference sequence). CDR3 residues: CASSFRGSSYNEQFF. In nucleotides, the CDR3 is TGTGCCAGCAGTTTTAGGGGGAGCTCCTACAATGAGCAGTTCTTC.

CDR3 sequence: CATSTGTASNQPQHF. CDR3 sequence (DNA): TGTGCCACCAGCACTGGAACAGCTAGCAATCAGCCCCAGCATTTT. V is TRBV15 and J is TRBJ1-5; no reliable D call. This CDR3 has 15 residues. Germline CDR1 and CDR2: LNHNV and YYDKDF (reference sequence). V shed 4 bases and J shed 0 bases, with 10 bases lying between them. Full variable domain (rest looked up from reference TRBV15 and TRBJ1-5): DAMVIQNPRYQVTQFGKPVTLSCSQTLNHNVMYWYQQKSSQAPKLLFHYYDKDFNNEADTPDNFQSRRPNTSFCFLDIRSPGLGDTAMYLCATSTGTASNQPQHFGDGTRLSIL.

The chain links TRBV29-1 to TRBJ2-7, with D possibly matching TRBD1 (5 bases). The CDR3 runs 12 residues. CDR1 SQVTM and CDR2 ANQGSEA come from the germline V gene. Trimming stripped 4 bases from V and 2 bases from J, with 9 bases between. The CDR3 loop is CSVGVRAYEQYF. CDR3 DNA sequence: TGCAGCGTTGGTGTCAGGGCCTACGAGCAGTACTTC.

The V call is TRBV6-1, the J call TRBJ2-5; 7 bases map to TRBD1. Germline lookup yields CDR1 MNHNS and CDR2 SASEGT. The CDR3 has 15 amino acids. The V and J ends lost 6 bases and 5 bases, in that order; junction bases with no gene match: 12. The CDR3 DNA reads TGTGCCAGCAGCCGTAGACAGGGTTTGGAGGAGACCCAGTACTTC. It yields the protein CASSRRQGLEETQYF.

The CDR3 loop is CASSDTSGRPLAKNIQYF. CDR3 sequence (DNA): TGCGCCAGCAGCGATACTAGCGGGAGGCCTCTAGCCAAAAACATTCAGTACTTC. The gene calls are TRBV10-2 and TRBJ2-4, with 12 bases aligning to TRBD2. CDR1 is WSHSY, CDR2 SAAADI, per germline. This CDR3 has 18 amino acids. After removal of 6 bases from V and 0 bases from J, the junction contained 9 bases not matched to a gene.

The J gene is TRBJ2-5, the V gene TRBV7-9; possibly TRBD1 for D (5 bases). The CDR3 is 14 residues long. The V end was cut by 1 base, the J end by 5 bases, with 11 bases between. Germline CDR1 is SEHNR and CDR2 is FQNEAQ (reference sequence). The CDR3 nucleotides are TGTGCCAGCAGCTTAGACCCAGGGTGGGAGACCCAGTACTTC. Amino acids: CASSLDPGWETQYF.

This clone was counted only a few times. DNA for the CDR3: TGTGCCAGCAGCCCCGGCTATGGAGGAACCGGGGAGCTGTTTTTT. Protein product: CASSPGYGGTGELFF. The chain joins TRBV2 to TRBJ2-2; D might be TRBD2 (5 bases). The germline V gene has CDR1 SNHLY and CDR2 FYNNEI. The CDR3 spans 15 residues. With 6 bases removed from V and 5 bases from J, the gap between germline ends came to 16 bases.

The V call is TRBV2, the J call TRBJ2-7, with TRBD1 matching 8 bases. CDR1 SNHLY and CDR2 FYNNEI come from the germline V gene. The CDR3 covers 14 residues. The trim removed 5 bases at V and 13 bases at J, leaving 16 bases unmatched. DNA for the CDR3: TGTGCCAGCAGTTCTCGGACAGGGATGGACCATCGTTACTTC. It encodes CASSSRTGMDHRYF.

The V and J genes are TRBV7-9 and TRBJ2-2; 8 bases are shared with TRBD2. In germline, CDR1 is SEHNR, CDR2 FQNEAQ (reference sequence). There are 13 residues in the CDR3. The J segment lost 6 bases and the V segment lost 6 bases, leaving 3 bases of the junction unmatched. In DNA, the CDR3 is TGTGCCAGCAGAGACGGGGGGGCCGGGGAGCTGTTTTTT. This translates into CASRDGGAGELFF.

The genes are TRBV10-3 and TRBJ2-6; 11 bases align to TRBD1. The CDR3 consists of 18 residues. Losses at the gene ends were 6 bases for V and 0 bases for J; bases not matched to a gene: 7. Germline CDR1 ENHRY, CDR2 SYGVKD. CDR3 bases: TGTGCCATCAGACCGGGACAGGGGGACAACTCTGGGGCCAACGTCCTGACTTTC. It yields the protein CAIRPGQGDNSGANVLTF.

CDR3 protein: CSVEDARGGHNEQFF. CDR3 nucleotide sequence: TGCAGCGTTGAAGATGCCAGGGGTGGCCACAATGAGCAGTTCTTC. The rearrangement uses TRBV29-1 and TRBJ2-1, with a tentative D call TRBD1 (6 bases). This CDR3 has 15 amino acids. Between the trimmed V and J ends, which lost 0 bases and 5 bases, there was a span of 14 bases. CDR1 and CDR2 from the germline V gene are SQVTM and ANQGSEA.

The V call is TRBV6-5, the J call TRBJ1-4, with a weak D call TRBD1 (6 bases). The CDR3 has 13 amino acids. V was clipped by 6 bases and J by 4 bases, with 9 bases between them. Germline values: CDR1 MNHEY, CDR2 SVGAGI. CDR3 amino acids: CASRDSFNEKLFF. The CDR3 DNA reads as TGTGCCAGCAGGGACAGCTTTAATGAAAAACTGTTTTTT.

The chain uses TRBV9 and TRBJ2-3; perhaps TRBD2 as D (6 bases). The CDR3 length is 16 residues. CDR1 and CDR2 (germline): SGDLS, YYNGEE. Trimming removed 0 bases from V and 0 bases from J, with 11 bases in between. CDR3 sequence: CASSVGWSGSTDTQYF. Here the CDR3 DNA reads TGTGCCAGCAGCGTAGGATGGAGCGGGAGCACAGATACGCAGTATTTT.

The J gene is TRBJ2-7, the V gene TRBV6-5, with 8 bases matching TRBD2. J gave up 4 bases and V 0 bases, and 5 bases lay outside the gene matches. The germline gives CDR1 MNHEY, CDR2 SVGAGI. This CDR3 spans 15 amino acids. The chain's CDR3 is CASSYSRTSSYEQYF. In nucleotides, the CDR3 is TGTGCCAGCAGTTACTCGAGGACTAGCAGTTACGAGCAGTACTTC.

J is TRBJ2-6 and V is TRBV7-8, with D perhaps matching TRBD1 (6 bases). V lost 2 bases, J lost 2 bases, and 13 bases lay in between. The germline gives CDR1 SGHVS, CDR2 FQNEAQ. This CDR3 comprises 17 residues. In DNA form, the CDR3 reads TGTGCCAGCAGCTTAATAGCACAGGGTACTGGGGCCAACGTCCTGACTTTC. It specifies CASSLIAQGTGANVLTF.